This T cell receptor (beta chain) came from a study of cytomegalovirus exposure and HLA in healthy donors. As for the study in general: Of the donors genotyped, a few hundred in all, around 76% fell in the Caucasian-associated ancestry cluster.

The PCR had 60 Vbeta and 13 Jbeta primers. Only in-frame clones appear in the TCRdb table, and some are missing; sequencing was by immunoSEQ multiplex PCR. The table lists 89,000 or so clones, over 70% of them singletons, with approximately 11% in the top ten. As regards this clone: The antigen remains unidentified.

The CDR3 has 14 amino acids. Germline CDR1 GTSNPN, CDR2 SVGIG (reference sequence). J gave up 1 base and V 4 bases, and 6 bases lay outside the gene matches. Notes on the study in general: Published work reported that the classifier diagnosed cytomegalovirus status with high specificity and sensitivity.

The sequencing input was PBMCs. The genes are TRBV30 and TRBJ1-1, with TRBD1 matching 7 bases. The sequence was collected from a man aged 18 to 29 in good health and CMV-seropositive. The CDR3 region is CAWKYGTANTEAFF. The CDR3 region has the DNA TGTGCCTGGAAGTACGGGACAGCGAACACTGAAGCTTTCTTT.